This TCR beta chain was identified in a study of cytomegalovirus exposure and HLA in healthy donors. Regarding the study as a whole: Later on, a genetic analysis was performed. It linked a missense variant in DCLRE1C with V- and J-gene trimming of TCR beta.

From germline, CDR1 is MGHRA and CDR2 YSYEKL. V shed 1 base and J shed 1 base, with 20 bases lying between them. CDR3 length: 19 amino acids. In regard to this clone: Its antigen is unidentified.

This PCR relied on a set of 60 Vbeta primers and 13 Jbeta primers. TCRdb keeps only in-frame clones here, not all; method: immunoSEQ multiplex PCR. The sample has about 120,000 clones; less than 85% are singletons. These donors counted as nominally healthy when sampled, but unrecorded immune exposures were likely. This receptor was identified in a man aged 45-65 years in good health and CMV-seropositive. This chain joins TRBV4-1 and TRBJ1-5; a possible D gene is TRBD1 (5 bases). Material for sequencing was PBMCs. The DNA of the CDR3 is TGCGCCAGCAGCCAAGTTGGGATACTCGGGGGTATGAGCAATCAGCCCCAGCATTTT. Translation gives CASSQVGILGGMSNQPQHF.